What follows describes a single TCR beta chain. V lost 4 bases, J lost 1 base, and 19 bases lay in between. From germline, CDR1 is LGHNA and CDR2 YSLEER. The CDR3 consists of 18 residues. In the authors' workflow: Cell counts per sample came from amplifying reference gene primers. This table comes from immunoSEQ multiplex PCR, and its TCRdb copy is limited to in-frame clones, with some not included. That table supplies the V and J calls and clone size; D and trimming were determined from the DNA. The profile shows approximately 100,000 clones, roughly 79% of them singletons. This record comes from a study of blood T cell repertoires in COVID-19. Study-level background: Sites in the United States, Italy and Spain provided acute and convalescent COVID-19 samples. The analysed material was cDNA or gDNA that came from T cells, B-cell-depleted T cells, or PBMCs.

This TCR derives from a human donor in a cohort sampled during active COVID-19. Sequencing input: peripheral blood. The chain carries TRBV4-3 and TRBJ2-2, with D unclear. The CDR3 protein is CASSLTVERRGNTGELFF. CDR3 nucleotide sequence: TGCGCCAGCAGCCTCACGGTAGAACGTCGAGGGAACACCGGGGAGCTGTTTTTT.